This T cell receptor beta chain was found in a study of cytomegalovirus exposure and HLA in healthy donors. Study information: The same platform as the 650 to 700 first-cohort repertoires was used for the 95 to 150 validation repertoires, a later analysis reported. Findings and limits, study-wide: Cytomegalovirus association was assigned to more than 150 TCR beta chains. According to a subsequent analysis, TCR clusters from the first cohort were inclined to appear together in the 130 or so validation repertoires.

The CDR3 is 12 residues long. CDR1 and CDR2 from the germline V gene are SGHVS and FNYEAQ. Between the trimmed V and J ends, which lost 7 bases and 6 bases, there was a span of 13 bases. Some clones are missing from TCRdb's copy, which holds only in-frame ones; the method was immunoSEQ multiplex PCR. The sample records around 120,000 clones, approximately 89% being singletons. Points on this clone: What it binds is unknown.

The donors were part of the approximately 120-subject validation cohort, which stood apart from the 666-subject first cohort. The TCR comes from a man aged 18 to 29 in good health and CMV-seronegative. This sequence joins TRBV7-6 and TRBJ2-7; D may be TRBD2 (6 bases). Material: PBMCs. For the CDR3, the DNA is TGTGCCAGCACCACCCCCGGGGGCGAGCAGTACTTC. This gives the protein CASTTPGGEQYF.